This T cell receptor beta chain is drawn from a study of early T cells in non-severe SARS-CoV-2 infection. On the study more broadly: Bulk RNA isolated from unsorted whole blood underwent sequencing; chains were not paired.

Individual cDNA molecules each received unique molecular identifiers attached to them. A single record per CDR3 protein comes from TCRdb applying MiXCR to the 5' RACE reads. The data contain tens of thousands of distinct CDR3 sequences, 10% to 15% of them seen just once; the ten biggest clones take up around 6.7%. V shed 3 bases and J shed 7 bases, with 16 bases lying between them. CDR3 size: 15 residues. Germline V lookup: CDR1 SEHNR, CDR2 FQNEAQ (reference sequence). The chain is built from TRBV7-9 and TRBJ1-3; D is ambiguous. Sequencing was carried out using whole blood. The clonotype originates from an adult who was a healthcare worker with PCR-confirmed SARS-CoV-2 infection or an uninfected control (not recorded which). The CDR3 bases are TGTGCCAGCAGCTTCGGACCCCTGGCTCAGAACACCATATATTTT. Translated, it gives CASSFGPLAQNTIYF.